Sequencing of this T cell receptor (beta chain) was carried out in a study of blood T cell repertoires in COVID-19. Study information: Samples came from the United States, Italy and Spain, spanning acute and convalescent COVID-19. Nucleic acid was either cDNA or gDNA, and it came from T cells, B-cell-depleted T cells, or PBMCs.

In the original processing: Reference gene primer amplification gave nucleated cell count estimates. The assay was immunoSEQ multiplex PCR, and TCRdb's table has in-frame clones only and misses some. V and J calls plus clone size are reproduced from that table; the DNA served to infer D and trimming. The sample contains some 180,000 clones, roughly nine tenths of which appear only once. This clone was recorded a few times. This CDR3 has 14 residues. CDR1 is SGDLS and CDR2 is YYNGEE in the germline V gene. The ends were cut back, 0 bases at V and 5 bases at J, with 11 bases in the middle. The TCR originated in a man between 65 and 80 years old with active or convalescent COVID-19. The chain carries TRBV9 and TRBJ1-2, with D possibly matching TRBD1 (5 bases). Specimen: peripheral blood. In nucleotides, the CDR3 is TGTGCCAGCAGCGTAGGCTTGGAGGGGTATGGCTACACCTTC. Translation gives CASSVGLEGYGYTF.